These 13 T cell receptor beta chains were all obtained from the same sample, sequenced in a study of beta chain features in type 1 diabetes. The isolated RNA, all of it, was reverse transcribed, so expressed TCRB transcripts were what got sequenced. Assay: immunoSEQ multiplex PCR; the TCRdb copy retains only in-frame clones and omits some. The data show about 45,000 clones, with 51% seen just once and about 2.1% held by the top ten. Sequencing was performed on Tregs from blood. The receptors shown here come from a woman aged 18-29 years in good health.

The chain combines TRBV7-2 with TRBJ2-6, with D possibly being TRBD1 (6 bases). The CDR3 has 16 amino acids. Germline values: CDR1 SGHTA, CDR2 FQGNSA. Trimming pared 2 bases from V and 2 bases from J, leaving 10 bases between. The CDR3 region has the DNA TGTGCCAGCAGCTTACCTCCAGGGGCTGGGGCCAACGTCCTGACTTTC. This encodes CASSLPPGAGANVLTF.

This clone was observed a handful of times. The chain uses TRBV5-1 and TRBJ2-3; 9 bases are shared with TRBD2. Trimming removed 7 bases from V and 1 base from J; junction bases left unmatched: 4. This CDR3 has 14 amino acids. Looked up from germline, CDR1 is SGHRS and CDR2 is YFSETQ. CDR3 residues: CASLERGGTDTQYF. CDR3 DNA sequence: TGCGCCAGCCTCGAGCGGGGGGGCACAGATACGCAGTATTTT. Variable domain in full (rest from reference TRBV5-1 and TRBJ2-3): KAGVTQTPRYLIKTRGQQVTLSCSPISGHRSVSWYQQTPGQGLQFLFEYFSETQRNKGNFPGRFSGRQFSNSRSEMNVSTLELGDSALYLCASLERGGTDTQYFGPGTRLTVL.

This clone was observed a handful of times. This chain connects TRBV18 to TRBJ2-7; the match to TRBD1 covers 10 bases. The CDR3 covers 16 residues. With 6 bases clipped from V and 4 bases from J, the junction kept 12 bases outside the gene matches. Germline V lookup: CDR1 KGHSH, CDR2 LQKENI. CDR3 bases: TGTGCCAGCTCTCAGGGACAGGGGAATGCTATATACGAGCAGTACTTC. This codes for CASSQGQGNAIYEQYF.

CDR3 DNA sequence: TGCGCCAGCAGCCAAAGTTGGGGATCTAGCGGGAGCGGTCGGACGCAGTATTTT. This gives the protein CASSQSWGSSGSGRTQYF. V is TRBV4-3 and J is TRBJ2-3; 10 bases agree with TRBD2. CDR1 and CDR2 from the germline V gene are LGHNA and YSLEER. CDR3 length equals 18 residues. V shed 2 bases and J 9 bases; nucleotides not matched to a gene: 17.

There are a few counts of this clone. This chain uses TRBV19 with TRBJ2-1; D remains unclear. CDR3 length equals 14 residues. The germline V gene encodes CDR1 LNHDA and CDR2 SQIVND (reference sequence). V was shortened by 3 bases and J by 7 bases, with 13 bases between the two germline ends. CDR3 DNA sequence: TGTGCCAGTAGTATCCAGTTTAAATTAAATGAGCAGTTCTTC. The encoded protein is CASSIQFKLNEQFF.

V gene TRBV19 combines with J gene TRBJ2-1; 11 bases align to TRBD2. The V gene's germline CDR1 is LNHDA and CDR2 SQIVND (reference sequence). The CDR3 has 15 residues. Trimming took 3 bases from V and 3 from J; bases not matched to a gene: 1. In nucleotides, the CDR3 is TGTGCCAGTAGTATGGGACTAGCGGTCTACAATGAGCAGTTCTTC. Translated, it gives CASSMGLAVYNEQFF.

This chain connects TRBV7-2 to TRBJ1-1; 7 positions agree with TRBD1. CDR1 is SGHTA, CDR2 FQGNSA, per germline. The CDR3 runs to 14 residues. The junction had 1 base not matched to a gene; V was cut back by 3 bases and J by 0 bases. The CDR3 DNA follows: TGTGCCAGCAGCTTCCAGGGGGTGAACACTGAAGCTTTCTTT. Translated, it gives CASSFQGVNTEAFF.

This chain uses TRBV30 with TRBJ1-5; the match to TRBD1 covers 7 bases. Germline V gene data show CDR1 as GTSNPN and CDR2 as SVGIG (reference sequence). Germline trimming cut 0 bases from V and 9 bases from J; bases unmatched to any gene: 8. CDR3 size: 14 residues. Here the CDR3 DNA reads TGTGCCTGGAGTGTACCGGCAGGGGGGACGCCCCAGCATTTT. It specifies CAWSVPAGGTPQHF.

This clone was seen more than once but under ten times. This chain links TRBV25-1 with TRBJ1-1, with D maybe TRBD1 (6 bases). V was pared by 2 bases and J by 4 bases, with 23 bases between. The CDR3 length is 18 residues. The germline gives CDR1 MGHDK, CDR2 SYGVNS. CDR3 protein: CASSEGRGTRNVGTEAFF. The CDR3 DNA follows: TGTGCCAGCAGTGAAGGTCGAGGGACACGGAATGTTGGCACTGAAGCTTTCTTT.

In this sample, this clone turned up a few times. This chain uses TRBV28 with TRBJ2-1; D remains ambiguous. Germline V CDR1 and CDR2: MDHEN, SYDVKM. This CDR3 has 11 residues. Deletions cut 7 bases from V and 5 bases from J, with 6 bases between. The CDR3 DNA follows: TGTGCCAGCAAATCAAACAATGAGCAGTTCTTC. It codes for CASKSNNEQFF.

The table lists this clone with a few counts. Other DNA sequences in this specimen translate into the identical CDR3. The chain carries TRBV2 and TRBJ2-1; 8 bases align to TRBD1. Looked up from germline, CDR1 is SNHLY and CDR2 is FYNNEI. The length of the CDR3 is 14 residues. Trimming at V came to 6 bases and at J to 7 bases, leaving 8 bases not matched to a gene. The CDR3 region is CASRRTGRWNEQFF. The DNA for the CDR3 is TGTGCCAGCAGAAGGACAGGGAGGTGGAATGAGCAGTTCTTC.

This clone was observed once. The chain is built from TRBV7-9 and TRBJ2-5; 9 bases are shared with TRBD2. The closer fit of TRBJ2-7 to the DNA end suggests the J call may be wrong. This CDR3 spans 19 amino acids. In germline, CDR1 is SEHNR, CDR2 FQNEAQ (reference sequence). The CDR3 DNA sequence: TGTGCCAGCAGCACTCCGACGACATGGACTAGCGCGATCTCCTACGAGCAGTACTTC. Translating gives CASSTPTTWTSAISYEQYF.

To note about this clone: The junction differs from germline at one of its ends, possibly a read error. The V call is TRBV2, the J call TRBJ1-4; weak D call: TRBD1 (5 bases). The CDR3 is 14 residues long. Germline V CDR1 and CDR2: SNHLY, FYNNEI. CDR3 amino acids: CASKLDSRNEKLLF. DNA for the CDR3: TGTGCCAGCAAATTAGACAGCCGAAATGAAAAACTGCTTTTT.